This T cell receptor (beta chain) is drawn from a study of T cells after yellow fever vaccination. Study-wide findings and caveats: It was the secondary response that reached its peak faster, day 5 versus 15, but it was weaker. Clones that expanded after primary vaccination mostly reappeared after the booster (less than 98% CD4, 70% to 90% CD8).

TCRdb re-analysed the 5' RACE reads in MiXCR, keeping a single row per CDR3 protein. The table includes 500,000 to 650,000 distinct CDR3 sequences, roughly a sixth detected once. The J segment lost 5 bases and the V segment lost 2 bases, leaving 10 bases of the junction unmatched. This CDR3 region has 18 residues. Germline V gives CDR1 SGHAT, CDR2 FQDESV (reference sequence). On this clonotype itself: Its target is not known.

The chain links TRBV11-1 to TRBJ2-2; 11 nucleotides line up with TRBD1. This specimen consisted of PBMCs, obtained 4 to 6 days after the first yellow fever vaccination. This TCR came from a man between 18 and 29 years old who received the YFV17D yellow fever vaccine. CDR3 in amino acids: CASSLTGQGAFGTGELFF. In DNA form, the CDR3 reads TGTGCCAGCAGCTTAACCGGACAGGGGGCGTTCGGAACCGGGGAGCTGTTTTTT.